A selection of T cell receptor beta chains follows, all from one sample in a study of blood T cells in healthy people across ages. One entry per CDR3 protein, called by TCRdb with MiXCR from the 5' RACE reads. Of 700,000 to 850,000 distinct CDR3 sequences in the sample, about 48% were seen once. The material sequenced was blood. These receptors all come from a man of 80 years or more in good health. Each CDR3 is given with its conserved first and last residue. Fields, in order: CDR3 DNA, CDR3 protein, clone size, V gene, D gene, J gene. A D gene is named only where the DNA matches it firmly. Where a row states a size, it is once, few, many or the class of an expanded clone; other rows omit it.

cdr3_nt: TGCGCCAGCAGCGTCGGACGGCTCACCGGGGAGCTGTTTTTT
cdr3_aa: CASSVGRLTGELFF
clone_size: few
v_call: TRBV5-1
d_call: .
j_call: TRBJ2-2

cdr3_nt: TGTGCCAGCAGCAAATTAAGCGGGCCTTCTGGCACAGATACGCAGTATTTT
cdr3_aa: CASSKLSGPSGTDTQYF
clone_size: .
v_call: TRBV21-1
d_call: .
j_call: TRBJ2-3

cdr3_nt: TGTGCCAGCAGGGACTCAGGGCAGCAGTACTTC
cdr3_aa: CASRDSGQQYF
clone_size: .
v_call: TRBV2
d_call: .
j_call: TRBJ2-5

cdr3_nt: TGTGCCAGCAGCGCGCCGGGACCAGGCGGCTACACCTTC
cdr3_aa: CASSAPGPGGYTF
clone_size: few
v_call: TRBV5-4
d_call: .
j_call: TRBJ1-2

cdr3_nt: TGCGCCAGCAGCTTGCCGGGGCAGTTCGAGACCCAGTACTTC
cdr3_aa: CASSLPGQFETQYF
clone_size: .
v_call: TRBV5-1
d_call: .
j_call: TRBJ2-5

cdr3_nt: TGCAGTGCTAGACCCTCAAGCGGGATAGCGAGGACCGGGGAGCTGTTTTTT
cdr3_aa: CSARPSSGIARTGELFF
clone_size: .
v_call: TRBV20-1
d_call: TRBD2
j_call: TRBJ2-2

cdr3_nt: TGCAGCGCTGCGACCGGGAACTCCTACAATGAGCAGTTCTTC
cdr3_aa: CSAATGNSYNEQFF
clone_size: once
v_call: TRBV29-1
d_call: .
j_call: TRBJ2-1

cdr3_nt: TGTGCCAGCAGCGTAGTGCCTACCTCTGGAAACACCATATATTTT
cdr3_aa: CASSVVPTSGNTIYF
clone_size: .
v_call: TRBV9
d_call: .
j_call: TRBJ1-3

cdr3_nt: TGTGCCAGCAGCCCCCCTCTGGGTAATCAGCCCCAGCATTTT
cdr3_aa: CASSPPLGNQPQHF
clone_size: .
v_call: TRBV7-2
d_call: .
j_call: TRBJ1-5

cdr3_nt: TGTGCCAGCAGTTTTGAAACGGGAGGGTCCACAGATACGCAGTATTTT
cdr3_aa: CASSFETGGSTDTQYF
clone_size: few
v_call: TRBV28
d_call: TRBD2
j_call: TRBJ2-3

cdr3_nt: TGTGCCAGCAGCCAAGGTACAGGGAAAGCCAAAAACATTCAGTACTTC
cdr3_aa: CASSQGTGKAKNIQYF
clone_size: .
v_call: TRBV3-1
d_call: .
j_call: TRBJ2-4

cdr3_nt: TGTGCCACCAGCAGAGGCGGAGGGGCCTATGGCTACACCTTC
cdr3_aa: CATSRGGGAYGYTF
clone_size: few
v_call: TRBV15
d_call: .
j_call: TRBJ1-2

cdr3_nt: TGTGCCAGCAGTTACTCGAGTCGGACAGGGGGAGGCGATGAGCAGTTCTTC
cdr3_aa: CASSYSSRTGGGDEQFF
clone_size: .
v_call: TRBV6-6
d_call: TRBD1
j_call: TRBJ2-1

cdr3_nt: TGTGCCAGCAGCGCGGGACTTCAGACCTACAATGAGCAGTTCTTC
cdr3_aa: CASSAGLQTYNEQFF
clone_size: .
v_call: TRBV9
d_call: .
j_call: TRBJ2-1

cdr3_nt: TGTGCCTGCGGTTTCAACAGTCAAAACATTCAGTACTTC
cdr3_aa: CACGFNSQNIQYF
clone_size: once
v_call: TRBV27
d_call: .
j_call: TRBJ2-4

cdr3_nt: TGCAGTCCCCACACAGATACGCAGTATTTT
cdr3_aa: CSPHTDTQYF
clone_size: few
v_call: TRBV20-1
d_call: .
j_call: TRBJ2-3

cdr3_nt: TGTGCCAGCAGCTTAGAAGTGGTGACGGGACTAGCGGGAACCGCCTACAATGAGCAGTTCTTC
cdr3_aa: CASSLEVVTGLAGTAYNEQFF
clone_size: .
v_call: TRBV11-1
d_call: TRBD2
j_call: TRBJ2-1